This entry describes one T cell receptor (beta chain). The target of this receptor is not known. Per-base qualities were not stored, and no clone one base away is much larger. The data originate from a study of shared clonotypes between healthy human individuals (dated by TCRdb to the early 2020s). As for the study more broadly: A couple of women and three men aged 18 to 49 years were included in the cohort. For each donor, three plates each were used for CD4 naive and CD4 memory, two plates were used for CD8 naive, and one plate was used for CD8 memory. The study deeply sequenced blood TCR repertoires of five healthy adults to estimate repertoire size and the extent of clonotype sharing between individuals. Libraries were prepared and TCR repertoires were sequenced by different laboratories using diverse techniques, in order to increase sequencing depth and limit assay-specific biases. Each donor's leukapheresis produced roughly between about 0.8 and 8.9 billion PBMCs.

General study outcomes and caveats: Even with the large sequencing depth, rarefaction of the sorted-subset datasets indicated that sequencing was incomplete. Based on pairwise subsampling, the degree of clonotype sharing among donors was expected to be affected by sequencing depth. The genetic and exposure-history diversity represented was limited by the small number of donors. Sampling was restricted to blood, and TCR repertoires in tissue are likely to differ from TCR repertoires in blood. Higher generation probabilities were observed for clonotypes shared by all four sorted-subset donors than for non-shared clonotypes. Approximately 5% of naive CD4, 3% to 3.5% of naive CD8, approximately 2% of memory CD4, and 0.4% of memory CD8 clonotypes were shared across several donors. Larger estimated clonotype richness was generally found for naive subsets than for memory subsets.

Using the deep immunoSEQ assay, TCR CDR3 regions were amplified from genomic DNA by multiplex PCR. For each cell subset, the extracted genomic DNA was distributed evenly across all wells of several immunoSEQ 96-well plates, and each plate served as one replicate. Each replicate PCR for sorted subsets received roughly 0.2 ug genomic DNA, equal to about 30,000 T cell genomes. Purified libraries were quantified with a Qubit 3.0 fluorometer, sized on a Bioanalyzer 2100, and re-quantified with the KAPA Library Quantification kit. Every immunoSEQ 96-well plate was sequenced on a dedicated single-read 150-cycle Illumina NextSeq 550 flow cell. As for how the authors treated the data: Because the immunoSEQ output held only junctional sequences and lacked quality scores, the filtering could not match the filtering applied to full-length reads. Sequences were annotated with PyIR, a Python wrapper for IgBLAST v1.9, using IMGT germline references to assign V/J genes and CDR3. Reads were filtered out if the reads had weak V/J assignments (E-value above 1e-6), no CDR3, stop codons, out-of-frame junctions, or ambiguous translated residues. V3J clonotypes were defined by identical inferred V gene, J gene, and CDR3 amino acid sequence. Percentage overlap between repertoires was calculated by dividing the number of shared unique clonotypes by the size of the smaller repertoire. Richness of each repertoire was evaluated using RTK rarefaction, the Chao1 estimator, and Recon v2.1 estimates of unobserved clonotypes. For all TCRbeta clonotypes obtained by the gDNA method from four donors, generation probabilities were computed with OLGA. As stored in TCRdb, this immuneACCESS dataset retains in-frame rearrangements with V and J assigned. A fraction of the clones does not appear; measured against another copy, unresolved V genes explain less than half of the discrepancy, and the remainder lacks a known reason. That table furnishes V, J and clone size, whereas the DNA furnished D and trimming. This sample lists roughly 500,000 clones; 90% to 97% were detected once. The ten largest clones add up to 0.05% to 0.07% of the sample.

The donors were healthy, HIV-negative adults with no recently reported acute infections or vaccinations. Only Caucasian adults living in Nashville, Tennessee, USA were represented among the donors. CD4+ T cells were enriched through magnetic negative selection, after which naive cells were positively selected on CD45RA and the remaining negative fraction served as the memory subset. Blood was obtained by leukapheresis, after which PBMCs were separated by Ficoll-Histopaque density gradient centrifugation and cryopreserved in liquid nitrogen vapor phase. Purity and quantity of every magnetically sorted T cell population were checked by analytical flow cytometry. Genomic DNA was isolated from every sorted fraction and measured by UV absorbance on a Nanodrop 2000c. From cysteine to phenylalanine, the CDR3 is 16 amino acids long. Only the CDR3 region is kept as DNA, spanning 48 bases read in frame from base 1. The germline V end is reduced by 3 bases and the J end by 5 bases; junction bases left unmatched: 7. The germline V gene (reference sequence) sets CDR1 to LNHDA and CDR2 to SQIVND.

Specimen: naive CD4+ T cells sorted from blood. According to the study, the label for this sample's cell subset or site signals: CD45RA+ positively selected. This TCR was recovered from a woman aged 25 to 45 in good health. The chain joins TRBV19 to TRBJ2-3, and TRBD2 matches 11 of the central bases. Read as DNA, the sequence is TGTGCCAGTAGTATCCGTACTAGCGGGAGAGGAGATACGCAGTATTTT. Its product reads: CASSIRTSGRGDTQYF.